A single sample gave rise to the 13 T cell receptor beta chains below, sequenced in a study of T-cell memory formation after mild COVID-19. TCRdb reprocessed the 5' RACE reads with MiXCR, giving one entry per CDR3 protein. The table has 250,000 to 350,000 distinct CDR3 sequences, more than 15% seen once; the top ten hold over 20%. The sequenced sample was PBMCs or a T cell subset sorted from them (not recorded which). The receptors originated from a man between 18 and 35 years old who had mild COVID-19 (a few samples of this study predate the infection). Cell type and time point are not known.

The V gene is TRBV6-6, the J gene TRBJ1-1; tentative D call: TRBD1 (6 bases). Trimming removed 5 bases at V and 3 bases at J, with 13 bases between. The CDR3 covers 14 residues. The germline CDR1 and CDR2 sequences are MNHNY and SVGAGI (reference sequence). The CDR3 sequence: CASSAAAGDTEAFF. The CDR3 nucleotides read TGTGCCAGCAGTGCCGCCGCAGGGGACACTGAAGCTTTCTTT.

This clonotype was seen only a few times. J is TRBJ2-3 and V is TRBV5-5; 9 bases agree with TRBD2. This CDR3 has 16 residues. CDR1 is SGHKS, CDR2 YYEKEE, per germline (reference sequence). J was trimmed by 5 bases and V by 4 bases; bases with no gene match: 11. This chain's CDR3 is CASSPMSSGGIDTQYF. The CDR3 nucleotides are TGTGCCAGCAGCCCTATGAGTAGCGGGGGAATAGATACGCAGTATTTT. The full variable domain, its missing parts supplied by reference TRBV5-5 and TRBJ2-3, is DAGVTQSPTHLIKTRGQQVTLRCSPISGHKSVSWYQQVLGQGPQFIFQYYEKEERGRGNFPDRFSARQFPNYSSELNVNALLLGDSALYLCASSPMSSGGIDTQYFGPGTRLTVL.

This clonotype has at least ten counts. This chain links TRBV4-3 with TRBJ2-5; 8 bases fit TRBD1. This CDR3 contains 14 residues. From germline, CDR1 is LGHNA and CDR2 YSLEER. J gave up 5 bases and V 1 base, and 3 bases lay outside the gene matches. The CDR3 bases are TGCGCCAGCAGCCAAGGACAGGGGTGGGAGACCCAGTACTTC. Its translation: CASSQGQGWETQYF.

The genes are TRBV20-1 and TRBJ2-3, with a tentative D call TRBD1 (5 bases). V lost 6 bases and J lost 1, with 8 bases in between. The V gene's germline CDR1 is DFQATT and CDR2 SNEGSKA (reference sequence). This CDR3 spans 12 amino acids. CDR3: CSAQGGTDTQYF. The CDR3 DNA reads TGCAGTGCCCAAGGGGGCACAGATACGCAGTATTTT.

The chain has TRBV6-2 or TRBV6-3 and TRBJ2-2, with TRBD1 identical over 7 bases. The V gene end was trimmed by 7 bases and the J gene end by 1 base; junction bases not matched to a gene: 6. The CDR3 is 15 amino acids. Germline loops: CDR1 MNHEY, CDR2 SVGEGT. The chain's CDR3 is CASTEQGKNTGELFF. CDR3 in DNA: TGTGCCAGCACAGAACAGGGGAAGAACACCGGGGAGCTGTTTTTT.

This sequence joins TRBV13 and TRBJ2-3, with 10 bases identical to TRBD2. The CDR3 extends over 13 amino acids. The germline V gene encodes CDR1 PRHDT and CDR2 FYEKMQ (reference sequence). With 5 bases clipped from V and 14 bases from J, the junction kept 10 bases outside the gene matches. The CDR3 region has the DNA TGTGCCAGCAGCATTAGCGGGGGGCAGGATCCGTATTTT. Translation gives CASSISGGQDPYF. The full variable domain, rest sourced from reference TRBV13 and TRBJ2-3, is AAGVIQSPRHLIKEKRETATLKCYPIPRHDTVYWYQQGPGQDPQFLISFYEKMQSDKGSIPDRFSAQQFSDYHSELNMSSLELGDSALYFCASSISGGQDPYFGPGTRLTVL.

This clonotype was seen a handful of times. CDR3 residues: CASSYAPPGRGDKLFF. CDR3 DNA: TGTGCCAGCAGTTACGCACCCCCGGGTCGGGGAGATAAACTGTTTTTT. This rearrangement joins TRBV6-5 to TRBJ1-4; D call uncertain. V was clipped by 2 bases and J by 11 bases, with 21 bases between them. Per the germline V gene, CDR1 is MNHEY and CDR2 is SVGAGI. The CDR3 is 16 amino acids.

The chain carries TRBV6-2 or TRBV6-3 and TRBJ1-3, with D uncertain. The CDR3 has 12 residues. The germline gives CDR1 MNHEY, CDR2 SVGEGT. Trimming shortened V by 10 bases and J by 0 bases, and 7 bases separated the two germline ends. This CDR3 is CATANSGNTIYF. The CDR3 DNA is TGTGCCACCGCGAACTCTGGAAACACCATATATTTT.

This chain links TRBV4-3 with TRBJ1-5, with 8 bases matching TRBD1. Germline CDR1 reads LGHNA; CDR2 reads YSLEER. V shed 1 base and J 7 bases; nucleotides not matched to a gene: 12. The CDR3 has 17 residues. CDR3 amino acids: CASSQGIGRQGLQPQHF. For the CDR3, the DNA is TGCGCCAGCAGCCAAGGTATTGGTAGACAGGGGTTGCAGCCCCAGCATTTT.

A few counts support this clonotype. J is TRBJ2-1 and V is TRBV27; D may be TRBD1 (5 bases). The CDR3 covers 13 residues. Germline V gene data show CDR1 as MNHEY and CDR2 as SMNVEV (reference sequence). V was trimmed by 1 base and J by 10 bases, leaving 11 bases between them. CDR3 nucleotide sequence: TGTGCCAGCAGTTTATTGGACACCTTGGAGCAGTTCTTC. It specifies CASSLLDTLEQFF.

This clonotype was recorded a few times. The chain recombines TRBV20-1 with TRBJ2-7, with no clear D. Germline V gives CDR1 DFQATT, CDR2 SNEGSKA (reference sequence). The CDR3 is made up of 11 amino acids. Trimming took off 1 base at V and 4 bases at J, with 5 bases between the two ends. The CDR3 sequence: CSARGVYEQYV. CDR3 sequence (DNA): TGCAGTGCTAGAGGAGTATACGAGCAGTACGTC.

This clonotype was detected only a few times. This sequence joins TRBV4-3 and TRBJ1-2; D perhaps matches TRBD1 (5 bases). This CDR3 contains 16 residues. Trimming took off 4 bases at V and 8 bases at J, with 23 bases between the two ends. In germline, CDR1 is LGHNA, CDR2 YSLEER. DNA of the CDR3: TGCGCCAGCAGCCGGGGGGACGGCCTGGGGGTGCGAGGCTACACCTTC. Its protein is CASSRGDGLGVRGYTF.

The chain recombines TRBV7-9 with TRBJ2-7; the D is unclear. Trimming shortened V by 4 bases and J by 4 bases, and 8 bases separated the two germline ends. The CDR3 is made up of 12 amino acids. The germline gives CDR1 SEHNR, CDR2 FQNEAQ (reference sequence). The CDR3 DNA reads TGTGCCAGCAGCTCAACCAGTTACGAGCAGTACTTC. Its translation: CASSSTSYEQYF.